This T cell receptor beta chain is from a study of blood T cells in healthy people across ages. Together with a sample-barcoded 5' primer, a J-beta primer mix was included in a second PCR lasting roughly 7 to 11 cycles. TCRdb called the 5' RACE reads again in MiXCR, with one record for every CDR3 protein. The table lists roughly 800,000 distinct CDR3 sequences, around 25% of them singletons. The V gene's germline CDR1 is MNHEY and CDR2 SVGEGT. This CDR3 has 14 residues. Trimming stripped 6 bases from V and 1 base from J, with 12 bases between. These data also formed part of another study, on T cells of mothers and their children.

This receptor was identified in a boy aged 5 to 17 in good health. The chain couples TRBV6-2 or TRBV6-3 to TRBJ1-1, with no clear D. Sequenced input: blood. CDR3 DNA sequence: TGTGCCAGCAGCCGGGGAGGGCGGAACACTGAAGCTTTCTTT. Its protein product is CASSRGGRNTEAFF.